This is a list of T cell receptor beta chains from one sample in a study of T cells in Graves' hyperthyroidism and ophthalmopathy. Each CDR3 protein is one row after TCRdb ran MiXCR on the multiplex PCR reads. This table has 92,000 or so distinct CDR3 sequences, over 50% appearing once. The sequenced sample consisted of blood. Every receptor here comes from a woman aged 40 to 49 with Graves' hyperthyroidism. Each CDR3 is given with its conserved first and last residue. Fields, in order: D gene, V gene, clone size, J gene, CDR3 DNA, CDR3 protein. The D gene is left open where the match is weak. The size of a clone is reported for some rows only, either as once, few or many, or as a class for expanded clones.

>TRBD1|TRBV2|.|TRBJ1-1
TGTGCCAGCAACCTACAGGGGGGGGAAGCTTTCTTT
CASNLQGGEAFF
>TRBD2|TRBV19|many|TRBJ2-7
TGTGCCAGTAGTACCGGGACTAGCGGGTACGAGCAGTACTTC
CASSTGTSGYEQYF
>.|TRBV7-9|few|TRBJ2-7
TGTGCCAGCAGCTCCCAGGGACTCCTCTACGAGCAGTACTTC
CASSSQGLLYEQYF
>TRBD2|TRBV5-5|many|TRBJ2-7
TGTGCCAGCAGCTCCTTAGCGGGAGGGTCCTACGAGCAGTACTTC
CASSSLAGGSYEQYF
>TRBD2|TRBV12-3/TRBV12-4|few|TRBJ2-2
TGTGCCAGCAGCCCTAGCGGGATGGTAAACCGGGAGCTGTTTTTT
CASSPSGMVNRELFF
>TRBD1|TRBV7-2|many|TRBJ2-7
TGTGCCAGCAGCTTCTCAGGGGGCGGCGAGCAGTACTTC
CASSFSGGGEQYF
>.|TRBV20-1|many|TRBJ1-1
TGCAGTGCTAGAGATCAGAGGGGTGGCACTGAAGCTTTCTTT
CSARDQRGGTEAFF
>.|TRBV19|.|TRBJ1-5
TGTGCCACTGGGCCTATTGGAAAGACCCAGCATTTT
CATGPIGKTQHF
>TRBD1|TRBV28|.|TRBJ1-2
TGTGCCAGCAGTCCCGGGACAGGGAGCGGCTACACCTTC
CASSPGTGSGYTF
>TRBD1|TRBV10-3|.|TRBJ2-5
TGTGCCATTCAAACAGGGGATCGGAAGACCCAGTACTTC
CAIQTGDRKTQYF
>.|TRBV7-8|.|TRBJ1-2
TGTGCCAGCAGCTTAGCCTTCATCGGGCAGCACTATGGCTACACCTTC
CASSLAFIGQHYGYTF
>.|TRBV20-1|.|TRBJ2-5
TGCAGTGCTCGACCCGGGGGTGGGACCCAGTACTTC
CSARPGGGTQYF
>.|TRBV9|many|TRBJ1-5
TGTGCCAGCAGCGTGGGAGGGGGGTACGGTCAGCCCCAGCATTTT
CASSVGGGYGQPQHF
>TRBD1|TRBV7-2|once|TRBJ1-1
TGTGCCAGCAGCGCGACAGGGCGATACACTGAAGCTTTCTTT
CASSATGRYTEAFF
>.|TRBV2|.|TRBJ1-4
TGTGCCAGCAGAGGTGAAGGGGGGGATAATGAAAAACTGTTTTTT
CASRGEGGDNEKLFF
>.|TRBV7-8|.|TRBJ2-7
TGTGCCAGCAGCTTAGAGTTAGGGCTTGGTCAGCCCCAGCAGTACTTC
CASSLELGLGQPQQYF
>TRBD1|TRBV25-1|.|TRBJ1-2
TGTGCCAGCTTGGATGGGACAGGAAACTATGGCTACACCTTC
CASLDGTGNYGYTF